The 30 T cell receptor beta chains listed next were all sequenced from one sample in a study of blood T cell repertoires in COVID-19. The protocol was immunoSEQ multiplex PCR, while the TCRdb copy is restricted to in-frame clones and leaves out a portion. The profile covers roughly 61,000 clones, with 73% appearing a single time and roughly 13% taken by the ten largest. The sequenced material came from peripheral blood. The receptors come from a woman in her 70s with acute or convalescent COVID-19.

This clone was observed a single time. The V call is TRBV5-1, the J call TRBJ2-1; D is unclear. Per the germline V gene, CDR1 is SGHRS and CDR2 is YFSETQ. This CDR3 spans 14 amino acids. V was clipped by 0 bases and J by 3 bases, with 7 bases between them. CDR3 in amino acids: CASSLDRSYNEQFF. In DNA, the CDR3 is TGCGCCAGCAGCTTGGACAGAAGCTACAATGAGCAGTTCTTC. Together with reference TRBV5-1 and TRBJ2-1, the CDR3 gives the full variable domain: KAGVTQTPRYLIKTRGQQVTLSCSPISGHRSVSWYQQTPGQGLQFLFEYFSETQRNKGNFPGRFSGRQFSNSRSEMNVSTLELGDSALYLCASSLDRSYNEQFFGPGTRLTVL.

The CDR3 region has the DNA TGCGCCAGCAGCTTGGGCTGGACAGGGTTGGGCTATGGCTACACCTTC. Translating gives CASSLGWTGLGYGYTF. This sequence joins TRBV5-1 and TRBJ1-2, with 8 bases fitting TRBD1. The V gene's germline CDR1 is SGHRS and CDR2 YFSETQ. Trimming at V came to 0 bases and at J to 4 bases, leaving 8 bases not matched to a gene. This CDR3 is 16 amino acids long.

This rearrangement joins TRBV10-3 to TRBJ1-2; 10 bases are shared with TRBD1. CDR3 length: 13 residues. V gave up 0 bases and J gave up 10 bases; unmatched junction bases: 2. Germline V gene lookup returns CDR1 ENHRY and CDR2 SYGVKD. CDR3 loop: CAISESGTGDYTF. The CDR3 nucleotides are TGTGCCATCAGTGAGTCGGGGACAGGGGACTACACCTTC.

V gene TRBV10-3 combines with J gene TRBJ1-2; D is unresolved. The CDR3 totals 14 residues. V was trimmed by 2 bases and J by 3 bases, leaving 10 bases between them. Looked up from germline, CDR1 is ENHRY and CDR2 is SYGVKD. The CDR3 nucleotides read TGTGCCATCAGTGAGGCGGTAAACCACTATGGCTACACCTTC. Residues: CAISEAVNHYGYTF.

The rearrangement joins TRBV18 to TRBJ1-1, with 7 nucleotides matching TRBD1. This CDR3 has 13 residues. CDR1 is KGHSH and CDR2 is LQKENI in the germline V gene. V was clipped by 6 bases and J by 3 bases; unmatched bases: 4. CDR3 sequence (DNA): TGTGCCAGCTCTCCCGGACAGGACACTGAAGCTTTCTTT. Translating it yields CASSPGQDTEAFF.

This clone was counted a few times. This chain joins TRBV5-4 and TRBJ1-2; TRBD1 matches 9 bases. Germline V gene data show CDR1 as SGHNT and CDR2 as YYREEE (reference sequence). This CDR3 region has 13 residues. J gave up 9 bases and V 7 bases, and 10 bases lay outside the gene matches. CDR3 DNA: TGTGCCAGCGTAAATACAGGGGGCTCTAGCTACACCTTC. This encodes CASVNTGGSSYTF.

V is TRBV7-9 and J is TRBJ2-1; 11 bases align to TRBD2. This CDR3 spans 15 amino acids. V lost 1 base to trimming and J lost 9 bases; unmatched junction nucleotides: 5. Per germline, CDR1 SEHNR and CDR2 FQNEAQ (reference sequence). CDR3 protein: CASSLVAGGQGEQFF. The CDR3, as DNA: TGTGCCAGCAGCTTAGTAGCGGGGGGGCAGGGTGAGCAGTTCTTC. The whole variable domain, filled in from reference TRBV7-9 and TRBJ2-1, reads DTGVSQNPRHKITKRGQNVTFRCDPISEHNRLYWYRQTLGQGPEFLTYFQNEAQLEKSRLLSDRFSAERPKGSFSTLEIQRTEQGDSAMYLCASSLVAGGQGEQFFGPGTRLTVL.

The genes are TRBV5-1 and TRBJ2-6, with D perhaps matching TRBD2 (6 bases). The CDR3 consists of 17 residues. V lost 1 base and J lost 3, with 14 bases in between. The germline gives CDR1 SGHRS, CDR2 YFSETQ. The CDR3 DNA reads as TGCGCCAGCAGCTTGTCGGCAGGGACTTTTGGGGCCAACGTCCTGACTTTC. Encoded protein: CASSLSAGTFGANVLTF. Looking up the rest from reference TRBV5-1 and TRBJ2-6 gives the full variable domain: KAGVTQTPRYLIKTRGQQVTLSCSPISGHRSVSWYQQTPGQGLQFLFEYFSETQRNKGNFPGRFSGRQFSNSRSEMNVSTLELGDSALYLCASSLSAGTFGANVLTFGAGSRLTVL.

The chain is built from TRBV27 and TRBJ1-2; 7 nucleotides line up with TRBD1. After removal of 0 bases from V and 4 bases from J, the junction contained 11 bases not matched to a gene. Germline loops: CDR1 MNHEY, CDR2 SMNVEV (reference sequence). The CDR3 totals 17 residues. The CDR3 is CASSLSGPDRSSYGYTF. Here the CDR3 DNA reads TGTGCCAGCAGTTTATCGGGCCCGGACAGGTCCTCCTATGGCTACACCTTC.

V and J are TRBV11-2 and TRBJ1-2; D is undetermined. Germline-derived CDR1 and CDR2 are SGHAT and FQNNGV. CDR3 size: 16 residues. V lost 5 bases and J lost 4, with 20 bases in between. CDR3 loop: CASSNPPGMTLYGYTF. DNA for the CDR3: TGTGCCAGCAGCAACCCCCCGGGGATGACACTCTATGGCTACACCTTC.

The chain couples TRBV21-1 to TRBJ1-1. TRBV21-1 is reported as a pseudogene. CDR3 length: 15 residues. The CDR3, as DNA: TGTGCCAGCAGCAAATTAGTGTCTCTGAACACTGAAGCTTTCTTT. Protein: CASSKLVSLNTEAFF.

This clone was counted a few times. The chain uses TRBV7-3 and TRBJ2-1; D unresolved. Germline CDR1 and CDR2: SGHTA and FQGTGA. This CDR3 spans 16 amino acids. V was cut by 0 bases and J by 0 bases, with 9 bases left in between. The CDR3 protein is CASSLTLLSSYNEQFF. CDR3 DNA: TGTGCCAGCAGCTTAACGCTATTATCCTCCTACAATGAGCAGTTCTTC.

This sequence joins TRBV18 and TRBJ2-7; 9 bases are a match to TRBD1. With 6 bases clipped from V and 5 bases from J, the junction kept 8 bases outside the gene matches. This CDR3 contains 14 residues. The germline gives CDR1 KGHSH, CDR2 LQKENI. CDR3 region: CASSQGQGNHEQYV. For the CDR3, the DNA is TGTGCCAGCTCGCAGGGACAGGGTAATCACGAGCAGTACGTC.

The chain links TRBV6-2 or TRBV6-3 to TRBJ2-5, with TRBD1 matching 7 bases. Looked up from germline, CDR1 is MNHEY and CDR2 is SVGEGT. V shed 4 bases, J shed 7 bases, and the junction held 12 bases outside the gene matches. The CDR3 covers 15 residues. The CDR3 nucleotides read TGTGCCAGCAGTTCGACAGGGACGAGTTTGCGGACCCAGTACTTC. This encodes CASSSTGTSLRTQYF.

The chain uses TRBV18 and TRBJ2-7, with D possibly TRBD2 on 6 matching bases. From germline, CDR1 is KGHSH and CDR2 LQKENI. The CDR3 runs to 16 residues. V was clipped by 0 bases and J by 0 bases, with 12 bases between them. The CDR3 bases are TGTGCCAGCTCACCACCGACGGGGGACCTCTCCTACGAGCAGTACTTC. This translates into CASSPPTGDLSYEQYF.

This chain links TRBV30 with TRBJ1-3, with TRBD1 as a possible D gene (6 bases). The CDR3 runs to 13 residues. Germline V gives CDR1 GTSNPN, CDR2 SVGIG (reference sequence). Trimming took 3 bases from V and 2 from J, leaving 8 bases between them. The CDR3 loop is CAWSWGPGNTIYF. The CDR3 DNA sequence: TGTGCCTGGAGCTGGGGGCCTGGAAACACCATATATTTT.

This chain uses TRBV5-3 with TRBJ1-5, with D unresolved. TRBV5-3 is reported as an ORF; its role is uncertain. This CDR3 is built from 15 residues. V lost 1 base and J 4 bases, leaving 12 bases between the germline ends. CDR3 nucleotide sequence: TGTGCCAGAAGCTTGTTGGGCTTCCTTAATCAGCCCCAGCATTTT. Protein sequence: CARSLLGFLNQPQHF.

This chain links TRBV19 with TRBJ2-7; TRBD1 aligns across 9 bases. Germline CDR1 and CDR2: LNHDA and SQIVND (reference sequence). V gave up 1 base and J gave up 2 bases; unmatched junction bases: 3. This CDR3 contains 15 residues. The DNA of the CDR3 is TGTGCCAGTAGTATAGGGACAGGGGCGACCTACGAGCAGTACGTC. Amino acids: CASSIGTGATYEQYV.

A few counts support this clone. J is TRBJ1-4 and V is TRBV20-1, with 7 bases lining up with TRBD1. The V gene's germline CDR1 is DFQATT and CDR2 SNEGSKA (reference sequence). V shed 3 bases, J shed 8 bases, and the junction held 6 bases outside the gene matches. The CDR3 spans 13 residues. DNA of the CDR3: TGCAGTGCTAGTCCAGGGACAGCAGAAAAACTGTTTTTT. The encoded protein is CSASPGTAEKLFF.

The gene calls are TRBV5-4 and TRBJ1-2; perhaps TRBD1 as D (5 bases). There are 16 residues in the CDR3. Germline V gene lookup returns CDR1 SGHNT and CDR2 YYREEE (reference sequence). Trimming took off 0 bases at V and 2 bases at J, with 14 bases between the two ends. In DNA, the CDR3 is TGTGCCAGCAGCTTGGGATTCTCGGGGGGGAACTATGGCTACACCTTC. Translated: CASSLGFSGGNYGYTF.

This clone appeared once. The J gene is TRBJ2-7, the V gene TRBV12-5; TRBD1 agrees at 7 bases. Germline-derived CDR1 and CDR2 are LGHNT and FRNRAP. V lost 4 bases and J lost 6; bases outside the gene matches: 6. The CDR3 sequence is 13 residues long. DNA for the CDR3: TGTGCTAGTGGTTCCTCGGGGACAGTCGAGCAGTACTTC. This codes for CASGSSGTVEQYF. Together with reference TRBV12-5 and TRBJ2-7, the CDR3 gives the full variable domain: DARVTQTPRHKVTEMGQEVTMRCQPILGHNTVFWYRQTMMQGLELLAYFRNRAPLDDSGMPKDRFSAEMPDATLATLKIQPSEPRDSAVYFCASGSSGTVEQYFGPGTRLTVT.

This chain links TRBV9 with TRBJ1-1, with D uncertain. Germline V gene sequence: CDR1 SGDLS, CDR2 YYNGEE. Trimming removed 1 base from V and 4 bases from J, with 8 bases in between. The CDR3 spans 13 residues. Written as DNA, the CDR3 is TGTGCCAGCAGCGTATGGGCGGGCACTGAAGCTTTCTTT. The encoded protein is CASSVWAGTEAFF.

This chain links TRBV7-9 with TRBJ2-4; D might be TRBD1 (5 bases). CDR1 is SEHNR and CDR2 is FQNEAQ in the germline V gene (reference sequence). V lost 5 bases, J lost 0 bases, and 11 bases lay in between. The CDR3 contains 15 residues. CDR3 bases: TGTGCCAGCAGCCTCAGGGATCTAGCCAAAAACATTCAGTACTTC. Translating gives CASSLRDLAKNIQYF. The full variable domain, with the rest looked up from reference TRBV7-9 and TRBJ2-4, is DTGVSQNPRHKITKRGQNVTFRCDPISEHNRLYWYRQTLGQGPEFLTYFQNEAQLEKSRLLSDRFSAERPKGSFSTLEIQRTEQGDSAMYLCASSLRDLAKNIQYFGAGTRLSVL.

The chain carries TRBV11-2 and TRBJ2-7; D perhaps matches TRBD2 (5 bases). The length of the CDR3 is 15 residues. CDR1 is SGHAT, CDR2 FQNNGV, per germline. Deletions cut 5 bases from V and 9 bases from J, with 23 bases between. DNA for the CDR3: TGTGCCAGCAGCCTGGGGAGCGGTTTATCGTATGTGCAGTACGTC. It yields the protein CASSLGSGLSYVQYV.

The J gene is TRBJ1-5, the V gene TRBV4-2; no reliable D call. Germline V gene lookup returns CDR1 LGHNA and CDR2 YNFKEQ. Trimming removed 0 bases at V and 4 bases at J, with 13 bases between. The CDR3 length is 16 residues. The CDR3 nucleotides read TGTGCCAGCAGCCAAGACCGAAACGGACTGAATCAGCCCCAGCATTTT. It is translated as CASSQDRNGLNQPQHF.

The chain links TRBV7-2 to TRBJ2-2; D might be TRBD2 (6 bases). Germline CDR1 SGHTA, CDR2 FQGNSA. V was pared by 6 bases and J by 3 bases, with 11 bases between. This CDR3 is built from 14 residues. The CDR3 spells CASRPGGYTGELFF. In nucleotides, the CDR3 is TGTGCCAGCAGGCCCGGGGGATACACCGGGGAGCTGTTTTTT.

The CDR3 nucleotides read TGTGCCAGCAGCCTGCTAGGAGGGGACTCTGGGGCCAACGTCCTGACTTTC. Translating gives CASSLLGGDSGANVLTF. The chain employs TRBV5-5 and TRBJ2-6, with D maybe TRBD2 (6 bases). V lost 4 bases, J lost 0 bases, and 14 bases lay in between. There are 17 residues in the CDR3. CDR1 is SGHKS and CDR2 is YYEKEE in the germline V gene (reference sequence).

This clone was picked up a small number of times. The J gene is TRBJ2-3, the V gene TRBV6-5, with TRBD1 identical over 7 bases. CDR3 length: 14 residues. Germline assignment: CDR1 MNHEY and CDR2 SVGAGI. With 6 bases clipped from V and 4 bases from J, the junction kept 7 bases outside the gene matches. The CDR3 region is CASSVGTASDTQYF. The CDR3 bases are TGTGCCAGCAGCGTTGGGACAGCGTCAGATACGCAGTATTTT.

This rearrangement joins TRBV5-6 to TRBJ1-1; the match to TRBD1 covers 9 bases. CDR1 and CDR2 (germline): SGHDT, YYEEEE. Trimming removed 0 bases from V and 4 bases from J; junction bases left unmatched: 7. The CDR3 loop spans 16 amino acids. The CDR3 DNA is TGTGCCAGCAGCTTGGGACAGGGGGTGAGCATCACTGAAGCTTTCTTT. Amino acid sequence: CASSLGQGVSITEAFF.

Here the CDR3 reads CASSMKTGGEKLFF. For the CDR3, the DNA is TGTGCCAGTAGTATGAAGACAGGGGGTGAAAAACTGTTTTTT. This chain connects TRBV19 to TRBJ1-4; 9 nucleotides align to TRBD1. Germline CDR1 is LNHDA and CDR2 is SQIVND (reference sequence). Trimming removed 3 bases from V and 7 bases from J; junction bases left unmatched: 3. This CDR3 comprises 14 residues.